This TCR beta chain was retrieved from a study of OX40 agonist ivuxolimab in advanced cancers. Study as a whole: Patients assigned to dose escalation were diagnosed with hepatocellular carcinoma, melanoma, renal cell or head and neck cancer.

Measured with immunoSEQ multiplex PCR; TCRdb has only the in-frame clones, and not every one. The profile shows tens of thousands of clones, around 94% of them singletons. The sample here was CD4+ or CD8+ T cells sorted from blood, taken in a trial of the OX40 agonist ivuxolimab. The sequence derives from an adult with an advanced solid tumor such as melanoma, head and neck, liver or kidney cancer.

Written as DNA, the CDR3 is TGTGCCAGCAGTTTACGGGACGGGGGGAATGAGCAGTTCTTC. Its translation is CASSLRDGGNEQFF. The chain links TRBV28 to TRBJ2-1; TRBD2 agrees at 7 bases. With V trimmed by 2 bases and J by 7 bases, 5 bases remained unmatched. Germline values: CDR1 MDHEN, CDR2 SYDVKM. The CDR3 runs 14 residues.